This T cell receptor beta chain was sequenced for a study of CD8+ T cells in alopecia areata (dated by TCRdb to the late 2010s). Some background on the complete study: The treated patients, all with moderate-to-severe alopecia areata, were enrolled in an open-label pilot trial of oral tofacitinib given at 5 to 10 mg twice daily. Tofacitinib was administered for 6 to 18 months, and 6 months of follow-up off drug were then conducted to assess delayed response and recurrence. Disease severity in treated patients was measured with the SALT score, which quantifies the percentage of affected scalp surface area. High-throughput TCRbeta sequencing was used to examine T cell clonal expansion in alopecia areata in both the C3H/HeJ mouse model and human patients. Human TCRbeta sequencing covered scalp tissue and sorted CD4+ and CD8+ peripheral blood T cells from patchy and totalis/universalis alopecia areata patients and healthy controls. Tofacitinib-treated patients had biopsies at baseline and at 4 and 24 weeks of treatment, with a later scalp biopsy in several patients. Scalp clonality was compared among normal scalp (n=4), patchy alopecia areata scalp (n=8), and alopecia totalis/universalis scalp (n=8). RNA was extracted with the PAXgene miRNA kit for fixed scalp, the miRNeasy kit for PBMCs, and the RNeasy kit for mouse skin. immunoSEQ multiplex PCR using 35 Vbeta forward primers and 13 Jbeta reverse primers was used to amplify TCRbeta CDR3 regions. What the authors observed across the whole study: With tofacitinib, both scalp clonality and the number of expanded CD8+ clones among the top 100 scalp clones went down significantly. Unlike mouse skin, where gammadelta T cells dominate, normal human skin contains resident alphabeta T cells that get sequenced too, which complicates analysis of the scalp TCR repertoire. Many expanded lesional clones were found to persist in scalp and blood during tofacitinib treatment, and relapse after treatment cessation may be partly explained by this persistence. Compared with normal scalp, lesional scalp, particularly in alopecia totalis/universalis, had higher clonality and more expanded CD8+ clones, which suggests antigenic drive. Shared TCR sequences between patients were less evident than in mice, which may be partly attributable to HLA diversity in the patient population. The treated cohort was small, with a single nonresponder, so links between baseline CD8+ expansion and response need larger studies.

Note on this clone: Its antigen is currently not known. Qualities for individual bases were not recorded, and no much larger clone is one base off.

The sample's time point label, in plain terms: about 4 weeks on oral tofacitinib. The sample's treatment or condition label, in plain terms: oral pan-JAK inhibitor, 5-10 mg twice daily. From alopecia areata patients, peripheral blood was collected along with lesional scalp punch biopsies. PBMCs were isolated by density centrifugation and stained for CD3, CD4 and CD8, after which CD4+ and CD8+ T cells were sorted on a FACSAria. The germline V gene sets CDR1 to SQVTM and CDR2 to ANQGSEA. Its CDR3 holds 14 amino acids, cysteine through phenylalanine. The entry retains the CDR3 DNA only, 42 bases that are in frame from base 1. Trimming removed 0 bases from V and 2 bases from J, leaving 11 bases between the germline ends. Libraries were constructed by the immunoSEQ multiplex PCR assay. To provide template for TCR sequencing, every sample had RNA extracted and reverse transcribed into cDNA. First-strand cDNA was synthesized using SuperScript III with a 2:1 mix of oligo-dT and random hexamers. A synthetic immune receptor repertoire was used to gauge amplification bias, and whatever bias remained was removed computationally. For the original study's pipeline: Raw reads were preprocessed for error removal, and CDR3 was defined according to IMGT conventions as running from the conserved cysteine to phenylalanine. Clonality was computed as 1 minus the Shannon entropy, with the entropy normalized by log2 of the number of productive unique TCRs. Whether scalp clones were CD4 or CD8 was inferred by matching scalp TCRbeta sequences against CD4 and CD8 repertoires sorted from blood. In its TCRdb copy, this immuneACCESS table keeps in-frame sequences only and misses some clones. Where compared with another copy, unresolved V genes explain less than half of these, and the others have no known cause. V, J and clone size reflect that table, while D and trimming were determined from the DNA. A total of 110,000 or so clones appear in this sample, about 54% of them only once. The top ten clones comprise almost 30% of the sample.

This TCR was sampled from a human donor with alopecia areata. The sample consisted of CD8+ T cells sorted from blood, taken at week 4, from a patient treated with tofacitinib. The sequence joins TRBV29-1 to TRBJ2-7; the D gene lacks a confident call. The DNA reads as follows: TGCAGCGTTGAAGATTTAAACCGCCCCTACGAGCAGTACTTC. Its translation is CSVEDLNRPYEQYF.